Each of the 23 T cell receptor beta chains below was sequenced from the same sample in a study of blood T cells in healthy people across ages. Together with a sample-barcoded 5' primer, a J-beta primer mix was included in a second PCR lasting about 7 to 11 cycles. Each CDR3 protein is one row after TCRdb ran MiXCR on the 5' RACE reads. There are roughly 1.6 million distinct CDR3 sequences in the sample; 30% to 35% occur only once, and 11% lies in the top ten. Specimen: blood. Receptors were obtained from a woman younger than 45 in good health.

This clonotype was picked up a small number of times. The chain recombines TRBV20-1 with TRBJ2-1; possibly TRBD2 for D (6 bases). The CDR3 is made up of 16 amino acids. With 8 bases removed from V and 0 bases from J, the gap between germline ends came to 20 bases. CDR1 and CDR2 from the germline V gene are DFQATT and SNEGSKA (reference sequence). Here the CDR3 reads CSPKISSAYSYNEQFF. In nucleotides, the CDR3 is TGCAGTCCCAAGATTTCTAGCGCCTACTCCTACAATGAGCAGTTCTTC.

The chain has TRBV28 and TRBJ2-4; 7 bases agree with TRBD1. With the DNA end fitting TRBJ2-7 better, the J assignment may be wrong. The CDR3 extends over 13 amino acids. CDR1 is MDHEN and CDR2 is SYDVKM in the germline V gene. CDR3 protein: CASRGDSPSEQYF. CDR3 in DNA: TGTGCCAGCAGGGGGGACAGCCCCTCCGAGCAGTACTTC.

This clonotype was seen a handful of times. The chain employs TRBV6-5 and TRBJ2-7, with TRBD2 matching 9 bases. V lost 6 bases, J lost 1 base, and 4 bases stayed unmatched. The CDR3 runs 14 residues. CDR1 MNHEY and CDR2 SVGAGI come from the germline V gene. The CDR3 protein is CASSRGLASYEQYF. CDR3 sequence (DNA): TGTGCCAGCAGCAGAGGACTAGCGTCCTACGAGCAGTACTTC.

The rearrangement links TRBV4-1 to TRBJ2-3; TRBD1 agrees at 7 bases. The V gene end was trimmed by 0 bases and the J gene end by 4 bases; junction bases not matched to a gene: 16. CDR1 and CDR2 from the germline V gene are MGHRA and YSYEKL. This CDR3 spans 19 amino acids. The DNA for the CDR3 is TGCGCCAGCAGCCAAGAGCCACACAGGGACAGACTTCTAGCAGATACGCAGTATTTT. It encodes CASSQEPHRDRLLADTQYF.

This clonotype was recorded once. This could be a read error, since a much larger clone is one nucleotide away. The chain employs TRBV7-2 and TRBJ2-1; D is uncertain. The length of the CDR3 is 13 residues. The V gene lost 3 bases and the J gene lost 11 bases, with 14 bases spanning the gap. Germline V lookup: CDR1 SGHTA, CDR2 FQGNSA. The CDR3 reads CASSFRVIGKQFF. DNA for the CDR3: TGTGCCAGCAGCTTTAGGGTCATCGGTAAGCAGTTCTTC.

This chain uses TRBV7-2 with TRBJ2-7, with TRBD1 identical over 8 bases. V trimming: 5 bases; J trimming: 4 bases; junction bases outside the gene matches: 7. Germline V gives CDR1 SGHTA, CDR2 FQGNSA. CDR3 size: 14 residues. The CDR3 reads CASSRTGRAYEQYF. CDR3 bases: TGTGCCAGCAGCCGGACAGGGCGGGCTTACGAGCAGTACTTC. The full variable domain, in which reference TRBV7-2 and TRBJ2-7 provide the parts outside the CDR3, is GAGVSQSPSNKVTEKGKDVELRCDPISGHTALYWYRQSLGQGLEFLIYFQGNSAPDKSGLPSDRFSAERTGGSVSTLTIQRTQQEDSAVYLCASSRTGRAYEQYFGPGTRLTVT.

This clonotype was picked up a small number of times. V and J are TRBV7-9 and TRBJ2-5, with D perhaps being TRBD1 or TRBD2 (5 bases each). The J call may be wrong; the DNA end is better matched by TRBJ2-7. This CDR3 is built from 14 residues. CDR1 and CDR2 (germline): SEHNR, FQNEAQ (reference sequence). The CDR3 DNA is TGTGCCAGCAGCCACCGGGACGGGTCGGACGAGCAGTACTTC. It is translated as CASSHRDGSDEQYF.

This chain connects TRBV27 to TRBJ2-3; 9 nucleotides line up with TRBD2. The CDR3 spans 16 residues. With 2 bases clipped from V and 1 base from J, the junction kept 4 bases outside the gene matches. Per the germline V gene, CDR1 is MNHEY and CDR2 is SMNVEV (reference sequence). The CDR3 DNA is TGTGCCAGCAGTTTAGTAGCGGGGGATGGCACAGATACGCAGTATTTT. Protein sequence: CASSLVAGDGTDTQYF.

CDR3 amino acids: CASSQGGWYQETQYF. In nucleotides, the CDR3 is TGTGCCAGCAGCCAGGGCGGGTGGTACCAAGAGACCCAGTACTTC. The genes are TRBV3-1 and TRBJ2-5, with D possibly matching TRBD2 (5 bases). V was shortened by 3 bases and J by 0 bases, with 11 bases between the two germline ends. CDR3 size: 15 residues. Germline V lookup: CDR1 LGHDT, CDR2 YNNKEL (reference sequence).

The chain uses TRBV20-1 and TRBJ1-2; D unresolved. This CDR3 has 15 amino acids. The V gene lost 7 bases and the J gene lost 1 base, with 19 bases spanning the gap. The germline gives CDR1 DFQATT, CDR2 SNEGSKA (reference sequence). In nucleotides, the CDR3 is TGCAGTGTCCCGGACCCCCTTCTTTATAACTATGGCTACACCTTC. It encodes CSVPDPLLYNYGYTF.

This clonotype was found once. The rearrangement joins TRBV28 to TRBJ2-5; no firm D call. The DNA end is more similar to TRBJ2-7, so the J call may be wrong. Per germline, CDR1 MDHEN and CDR2 SYDVKM. CDR3 size: 14 residues. CDR3 nucleotides: TGTGCCAGCAGCCTCCTGAGTAGCAGCCACGAGCAGTACTTC. This sequence encodes CASSLLSSSHEQYF.

This clonotype has just a few counts. The J gene is TRBJ2-1, the V gene TRBV20-1; 7 bases are shared with TRBD1. The V gene end was trimmed by 7 bases and the J gene end by 6 bases; junction bases not matched to a gene: 12. This CDR3 has 14 residues. CDR1 is DFQATT, CDR2 SNEGSKA, per germline (reference sequence). The CDR3 region has the DNA TGCAGTGGCGCCGGATGGGACAGAGGCAATGAGCAGTTCTTC. Translation gives CSGAGWDRGNEQFF.

The sample holds a few counts of this clonotype. This sequence joins TRBV10-2 and TRBJ2-5, with 11 bases identical to TRBD2. Matching the DNA end better, TRBJ2-7 makes the J call doubtful. Germline-derived CDR1 and CDR2 are WSHSY and SAAADI. CDR3 length: 16 residues. As DNA, the CDR3 is TGCGCCAGCAGTGCAGACCGACTAGCGGGGCTCTACGAGCAGTACTTC. Translated: CASSADRLAGLYEQYF.

There are a few counts of this clonotype. V usage is TRBV9 and J usage is TRBJ2-1; D tentatively fits TRBD1 or TRBD2 (6 bases each). There are 16 residues in the CDR3. The germline V gene has CDR1 SGDLS and CDR2 YYNGEE. The germline V and J ends were trimmed by 4 bases and 8 bases, with 22 bases remaining between them. For the CDR3, the DNA is TGTGCCAGCAGCAAGGGGGGTTATCAGTTTGGGGATGAGCAGTTCTTC. Residues: CASSKGGYQFGDEQFF.

The gene calls are TRBV7-8 and TRBJ2-1; 13 positions agree with TRBD2. With 0 bases clipped from V and 3 bases from J, the junction kept 5 bases outside the gene matches. The CDR3 is 18 residues long. Per the germline V gene, CDR1 is SGHVS and CDR2 is FQNEAQ. This CDR3 is CASSLALAGGFHYNEQFF. The CDR3 DNA reads TGTGCCAGCAGCTTAGCACTAGCGGGGGGGTTTCACTACAATGAGCAGTTCTTC. Using reference TRBV7-8 and TRBJ2-1 for the parts outside the CDR3, the full variable domain is GAGVSQSPRYKVAKRGQDVALRCDPISGHVSLFWYQQALGQGPEFLTYFQNEAQLDKSGLPSDRFFAERPEGSVSTLKIQRTQQEDSAVYLCASSLALAGGFHYNEQFFGPGTRLTVL.

The V call is TRBV2, the J call TRBJ1-1; TRBD1 might be the D (5 bases). The CDR3 covers 12 residues. Per the germline V gene, CDR1 is SNHLY and CDR2 is FYNNEI. V was clipped by 7 bases and J by 8 bases, with 14 bases between them. The CDR3 loop reads CASKKSGTEAFF. CDR3 sequence (DNA): TGTGCCAGCAAAAAGTCCGGGACGGAAGCTTTCTTT.

DNA for the CDR3: TGTGCCAGCAGTGTGAACGGGGAGGCTGGCTACACCTTC. It specifies CASSVNGEAGYTF. This chain uses TRBV6-1 with TRBJ1-2, with D unresolved. The germline V gene has CDR1 MNHNS and CDR2 SASEGT. This CDR3 is built from 13 residues. Trimming shortened V by 4 bases and J by 7 bases, and 13 bases separated the two germline ends.

The rearrangement links TRBV7-2 to TRBJ2-7; the D gene could be TRBD1 or TRBD2 (7 bases each). Germline V gene lookup returns CDR1 SGHTA and CDR2 FQGNSA. The CDR3 extends over 16 amino acids. Deletions cut 2 bases from V and 6 bases from J, with 20 bases between. The CDR3 is CASSLNGRDSTCEQYF. CDR3 nucleotide sequence: TGTGCCAGCAGCTTAAATGGGAGGGACAGCACCTGCGAGCAGTACTTC.

There are a few counts of this clonotype. V gene TRBV4-1 combines with J gene TRBJ2-7, with D tentatively TRBD1 or TRBD2 (5 bases each). This CDR3 is built from 14 residues. Deletions cut 4 bases from V and 2 bases from J, with 12 bases between. The germline CDR1 and CDR2 sequences are MGHRA and YSYEKL. The CDR3 reads CASSLRWGPYEQYF. The CDR3 region has the DNA TGCGCCAGCAGCCTGCGGTGGGGACCCTACGAGCAGTACTTC.

This clonotype has only a few counts. At one end, the junction sequence differs from germline, possibly due to a read error. The chain uses TRBV4-2 and TRBJ2-7, with 9 positions matching TRBD2. CDR1 LGHNA and CDR2 YNFKEQ come from the germline V gene. CDR3 size: 16 residues. The CDR3 is CASNQDGAGGSYEQYF. The DNA of the CDR3 is TGTGCCAGCAACCAAGATGGAGCGGGAGGATCCTACGAGCAGTACTTC.

This clonotype was found a few times. The chain carries TRBV20-1 and TRBJ2-7; D is perhaps TRBD1 (6 bases). This CDR3 spans 18 amino acids. V shed 4 bases and J shed 2 bases, with 27 bases lying between them. Germline V CDR1 and CDR2: DFQATT, SNEGSKA (reference sequence). The CDR3 nucleotides read TGCAGTGCTACCACCGACGGGGACAACTTAGCCTATCCCTACGAGCAGTACTTC. It specifies CSATTDGDNLAYPYEQYF.

The chain has TRBV4-2 and TRBJ2-3; TRBD2 is a possible D gene (5 bases). CDR3 length: 15 amino acids. Trimming took 4 bases from V and 2 from J, leaving 13 bases between them. Germline lookup yields CDR1 LGHNA and CDR2 YNFKEQ. CDR3 sequence: CASSPSLANTDTQYF. The CDR3 DNA follows: TGTGCCAGCAGCCCTAGTCTAGCAAACACAGATACGCAGTATTTT.

This clonotype has more than one count but fewer than ten. This chain joins TRBV28 and TRBJ2-3, with D perhaps given as TRBD1 or TRBD2 (6 bases each). The CDR3 is 16 residues long. Germline loops: CDR1 MDHEN, CDR2 SYDVKM. V lost 3 bases to trimming and J lost 2 bases, with 15 bases between them. The CDR3 DNA is TGTGCCAGCAGTTTCGGGGGCCCCCTTCCCACAGATACGCAGTATTTT. This sequence encodes CASSFGGPLPTDTQYF.